The clone carrying this T cell receptor beta chain has more than one count but fewer than ten. The antigen remains unidentified. The data were obtained in a study of response to subunit inactivated influenza vaccine. The study, taken as a whole, reports: Authors suggested each seasonal flu vaccination may recruit only limited numbers of new T cells.

TCRdb processed the RT-PCR reads anew with MiXCR; each CDR3 protein has one entry. The sample shows approximately 700,000 distinct CDR3 sequences, approximately 15% of them seen only once. In germline, CDR1 is MNHEY, CDR2 SMNVEV (reference sequence). The CDR3 runs 13 residues. Trimming pared 6 bases from V and 1 base from J, leaving 6 bases between. The gene calls are TRBV27 and TRBJ2-2; D is unclear. This sample comprised PBMCs from blood, obtained around two weeks before vaccination. The TCR sequence derives from a man aged 50 or older who received an inactivated influenza vaccine. This CDR3 reads CASSSKNTGELFF. As DNA, the CDR3 is TGTGCCAGCAGCAGTAAGAACACCGGGGAGCTGTTTTTT.